The text below deals with one T cell receptor beta chain. What it recognizes is unknown. This sample is part of a study of cytomegalovirus exposure and HLA in healthy donors. Overall study findings and caveats: As immune exposure information, only CMV serostatus was available.

The CDR3 runs 16 residues. Per germline, CDR1 LGHNA and CDR2 YSLEER. Losses at the gene ends were 6 bases for V and 0 bases for J; bases not matched to a gene: 7. PCR employed 60 Vbeta and 13 Jbeta primers. The assay was immunoSEQ multiplex PCR, and TCRdb's table has in-frame clones only and misses some. The sample shows some 120,000 clones, approximately 72% of them seen only once. The rearrangement joins TRBV4-3 to TRBJ1-5; 8 bases are shared with TRBD1. The sample consisted of PBMCs. This receptor was taken from a woman aged 45-65 years in good health and CMV-seropositive. The CDR3 region is CASRGTGLYSNQPQHF. As DNA, the CDR3 is TGCGCCAGCAGGGGGACAGGATTATATAGCAATCAGCCCCAGCATTTT.